This is a list of T cell receptor beta chains from one sample in a study of cytomegalovirus exposure and HLA in healthy donors. The table came from immunoSEQ multiplex PCR; TCRdb's copy has only in-frame clones and leaves some out. The sample consists of more than 150,000 clones, over 75% of them appearing once. The sequenced sample consisted of PBMCs. These receptors originate from a man in his forties in good health and CMV-seropositive. CDR3s include the opening cysteine and the closing phenylalanine or tryptophan. The D gene is left open where the match is weak. Only part of the rows carry a size: once, few, many, or a class if the clone is expanded.

size	V	J	D	DNA	CDR3
-	TRBV9	TRBJ1-3	-	TGTGCCAGCAGCGTAGGGTCAGGGGATGGAAACACCATATATTTT	CASSVGSGDGNTIYF
once	TRBV7-2	TRBJ2-7	-	TGTGCCAGCAGATCAGGGCAGGGCTACGAGCAGTACTTC	CASRSGQGYEQYF
-	TRBV6-5	TRBJ2-7	TRBD1	TGTGCCAGCAGTTACTCGAGCCCAGGGGGCGAGCAGTACTTC	CASSYSSPGGEQYF
-	TRBV6-5	TRBJ1-5	-	TGTGCCAGCAGCGAGTACCCGGCGGGCAATCAGCCCCAGCATTTT	CASSEYPAGNQPQHF
-	TRBV4-1	TRBJ1-2	-	TGCGCCAGCAGCCAAGACATCCTTCGCGCTTCCTATGGCTACACCTTC	CASSQDILRASYGYTF
-	TRBV5-6	TRBJ2-7	-	TGTGCCAGCAGCCCTGGGCAAACCTACGAGCAGTACTTC	CASSPGQTYEQYF
-	TRBV19	TRBJ1-5	TRBD1	TGTGCCAGTAGTAGTAGGGGGACAGGGGGGGGCAATCAGCCCCAGCATTTT	CASSSRGTGGGNQPQHF
-	TRBV28	TRBJ1-2	-	TGTGCCATCCGGGAGGGGTCCGGCTACACCTTC	CAIREGSGYTF
-	TRBV7-9	TRBJ2-3	TRBD1	TGTGCCAGCAGCCACCCGACTCGGACAGGGCTCACAGATACGCAGTATTTT	CASSHPTRTGLTDTQYF
-	TRBV6-5	TRBJ2-4	-	TGTGCCAGCTGGGGGCTACTAGCCAAAAACATTCAGTACTTC	CASWGLLAKNIQYF
-	TRBV6-5	TRBJ2-1	TRBD2	TGTGCCAGCAGTACCTCTAGCGGGGCGGGTAATGAGCAGTTCTTC	CASSTSSGAGNEQFF
-	TRBV6-5	TRBJ1-1	TRBD1	TGTGCCAGCAGTTACCTGACAGGGTCGGGCACTGAAGCTTTCTTT	CASSYLTGSGTEAFF
-	TRBV2	TRBJ2-7	TRBD1	TGTGCCAGCAGTTTTGAGGTCCGGACAGGGGTTTACGAGCAGTACTTC	CASSFEVRTGVYEQYF
-	TRBV15	TRBJ2-7	-	TGTGCCACGAAGTTAGGGAGGGACACTCCTATGGAGCAGTACTTC	CATKLGRDTPMEQYF
-	TRBV2	TRBJ2-7	TRBD1	TGTGCCAGCAGTGGACAGGGCTTTGGGGCCGAGCAGTACTTC	CASSGQGFGAEQYF
-	TRBV9	TRBJ1-1	TRBD1	TGTGCCAGCAGCGTTGGCGGGACAGGGGGCGGCACTGAAGCTTTCTTT	CASSVGGTGGGTEAFF
-	TRBV14	TRBJ2-7	TRBD1	TGTGCCAGCAGCCAAGTGACAGGGGTATACGAGCAGTACTTC	CASSQVTGVYEQYF
-	TRBV2	TRBJ2-1	-	TGTGCCAGCAGTGGTAGGGGGGGGATATACAATGAGCAGTTCTTC	CASSGRGGIYNEQFF
-	TRBV7-2	TRBJ2-5	-	TGTGCCAGCAGCCAAACTTCCGGGGAGACCCAGTACTTC	CASSQTSGETQYF
-	TRBV30	TRBJ1-2	-	TGTGCCTGGAGCACCGATGCAGGTGGCTACACCTTC	CAWSTDAGGYTF
-	TRBV4-3	TRBJ2-1	-	TGCGCCAGCAGCCAAGATAGGTCAGGGGTTGAGCAGTTCTTC	CASSQDRSGVEQFF
-	TRBV7-6	TRBJ2-2	-	TGTGCTAGCAGCTTAGCGTTAGCGGCCGGGGAGCTGTTTTTT	CASSLALAAGELFF
once	TRBV6-5	TRBJ1-1	-	TGTGCCAGCACATCCGGGGGGTCATGGAACACTGAAGCTTTCTTT	CASTSGGSWNTEAFF
-	TRBV29-1	TRBJ1-5	-	TGCAGCGTGGGGTCGGGGGGCAATCAGCCCCAGCATTTT	CSVGSGGNQPQHF
-	TRBV15	TRBJ1-5	-	TGTGCCACCAGCAGAGATGAGGCGGGGGGGGTTGATAGCAATCAGCCCCAGCATTTT	CATSRDEAGGVDSNQPQHF
-	TRBV4-2	TRBJ1-6	-	TGTGCCAGCAGCCGCGGGAGGTTGCGCTCCTATAATTCACCCCTCCACTTT	CASSRGRLRSYNSPLHF
-	TRBV6-1	TRBJ2-4	TRBD1	TGTGCCAGCAGTGATCTCAGGCAGGGGGCGAAAGGGGAAGCCAAAAACATTCAGTACTTC	CASSDLRQGAKGEAKNIQYF
-	TRBV19	TRBJ2-2	-	TGTGCCAGTAGAAGGCGGTCAGGGGTGGACACCGGGGAGCTGTTTTTT	CASRRRSGVDTGELFF
-	TRBV10-3	TRBJ1-6	-	TGTGCCATCAGTGAGTCCGCCGAGACCGCCAAAATGGGGAGCTCCTATAATTCACCCCTCCACTTT	CAISESAETAKMGSSYNSPLHF
-	TRBV4-2	TRBJ2-1	TRBD2	TGTGCCAGCAGCCAAGACGGACTAGCGGGGGGGCTTGGCGGCAATGAGCAGTTCTTC	CASSQDGLAGGLGGNEQFF
-	TRBV5-1	TRBJ2-3	-	TGCGCCAGCAGCCTCCCCACAGATACGCAGTATTTT	CASSLPTDTQYF
once	TRBV5-1	TRBJ2-7	TRBD1	TGCGCCAGCAGGCAGGGGGCCCACGAGCAGTACTTC	CASRQGAHEQYF
-	TRBV27	TRBJ2-6	-	TGTGCCAGCACCCTGGAGTGGGTTACAGGGTCGTACGGGGCCAACGTCCTGACTTTC	CASTLEWVTGSYGANVLTF
-	TRBV7-9	TRBJ2-7	TRBD1	TGTGCCAGCAGCTTTGGGACAGGGGCGGGGTACGAGCAGTACTTC	CASSFGTGAGYEQYF
few	TRBV4-1	TRBJ1-2	-	TGCGCCAGCAGCCAAGAACAGGGAGTTTCTAACTATGGCTACACCTTC	CASSQEQGVSNYGYTF
-	TRBV7-2	TRBJ1-4	-	TGTGCCAGCAGCTCCGCGGGGTTGCTTTGGGAAAAACTGTTTTTT	CASSSAGLLWEKLFF
-	TRBV7-6	TRBJ2-3	TRBD2	TGTGCCAGCAATTCCTACACTAGCGGGGCCACAGATACGCAGTATTTT	CASNSYTSGATDTQYF
-	TRBV7-8	TRBJ2-7	TRBD1	TGTGCCAGCAGCTTATATGGACAGGGGGAGAGAGAGCAGTACTTC	CASSLYGQGEREQYF
-	TRBV19	TRBJ2-1	TRBD2	TGTGCCAGTAGTATGTTCAGCGGGGGGTCTTCCTACAATGAGCAGTTCTTC	CASSMFSGGSSYNEQFF
-	TRBV15	TRBJ2-3	TRBD1	TGTGCCACCAGCAGAGCCCTACGGGCAGGGGGCAGGGCAGATACGCAGTATTTT	CATSRALRAGGRADTQYF
-	TRBV21-1	TRBJ2-3	-	TGTGCCAGCAGCCCACAAGGTTCCCGGACTAGCGGACCCACAGATACGCAGTATTTT	CASSPQGSRTSGPTDTQYF
-	TRBV11-2	TRBJ2-7	-	TGTGCCAGCAGCTTTTATCAGACCTACGAGCAGTACTTC	CASSFYQTYEQYF
once	TRBV5-6	TRBJ2-2	-	TGTGCCAGCAGCTCCCTTTTCGGGGGTGTCACCGGGGAGCTGTTTTTT	CASSSLFGGVTGELFF
-	TRBV19	TRBJ2-7	-	TGTGCCAGTAGTGACGGGGGACTCTCCTACGAGCAGTACTTC	CASSDGGLSYEQYF
-	TRBV25-1	TRBJ1-4	TRBD1	TGTGCCAGCAGTTCATCAGGGGGTAATGAAAAACTGTTTTTT	CASSSSGGNEKLFF
-	TRBV6-4	TRBJ1-4	-	TGTGCCAGCAGTGCCGACAGTTCCGGTATAACCCGACTGTTTTTT	CASSADSSGITRLFF
-	TRBV4-1	TRBJ1-2	-	TGCGCCAGCAGCCAAGAAGGGAGCTATGGCTACACCTTC	CASSQEGSYGYTF
once	TRBV5-4	TRBJ1-2	TRBD1	TGTGCCAGCAGCTTGGAGACAGGGAATGGCTACACCTTC	CASSLETGNGYTF
-	TRBV7-9	TRBJ1-2	TRBD1	TGTGCCAGCAGCTTACAGGGGGCGGGCTATGGCTACACCTTC	CASSLQGAGYGYTF